The 7 T cell receptor beta chains presented below share a single source sample, sequenced in a study of T cell responses to AZD1222 COVID-19 vaccine. Sequenced by immunoSEQ multiplex PCR; TCRdb stores in-frame clones only, minus some. Among 130,000 to 150,000 clones, approximately 94% were seen once, and the ten largest hold 1.5% to 2%. Sequences were derived from peripheral blood, sampled on day 0 of AZD1222 vaccination. These receptors all come from an adult in good health.

The V and J genes are TRBV29-1 and TRBJ1-1, with D unresolved. In germline, CDR1 is SQVTM, CDR2 ANQGSEA. The V end lost 6 bases, the J end lost 5 bases, and 10 bases lay between the germline ends. The CDR3 spans 11 residues. CDR3 in amino acids: CSVGGTTEAFF. For the CDR3, the DNA is TGCAGCGTAGGAGGCACAACTGAAGCTTTCTTT.

This sequence joins TRBV13 and TRBJ2-2; D unclear. Deletions cut 1 base from V and 11 bases from J, with 5 bases between. Germline assignment: CDR1 PRHDT and CDR2 FYEKMQ (reference sequence). This CDR3 contains 11 residues. The CDR3 DNA sequence: TGTGCCAGCAGCTTAGATCCTGAGCTGTTTTTT. Its translation: CASSLDPELFF.

This clone showed up just once. The chain links TRBV18 to TRBJ1-4, with a possible D match to TRBD1 (5 bases). With 3 bases removed from V and 4 bases from J, the gap between germline ends came to 18 bases. CDR1 is KGHSH and CDR2 is LQKENI in the germline V gene. The CDR3 loop spans 17 amino acids. CDR3 nucleotide sequence: TGTGCCAGCTCACCTTCGGCGAACAGAGGGGTTAATGAAAAACTGTTTTTT. Protein product: CASSPSANRGVNEKLFF.

CDR3 DNA sequence: TGTGCCAGCAGCTTAGTTCGGGATACCCAGTACTTC. Its protein is CASSLVRDTQYF. The genes are TRBV7-2 and TRBJ2-5, with a weak D call TRBD2 (5 bases). This CDR3 region has 12 residues. Trimming stripped 1 base from V and 8 bases from J, with 8 bases between. Germline assignment: CDR1 SGHTA and CDR2 FQGNSA. Combining the CDR3 with reference TRBV7-2 and TRBJ2-5 gives the whole variable domain GAGVSQSPSNKVTEKGKDVELRCDPISGHTALYWYRQSLGQGLEFLIYFQGNSAPDKSGLPSDRFSAERTGGSVSTLTIQRTQQEDSAVYLCASSLVRDTQYFGPGTRLLVL.

This rearrangement joins TRBV9 to TRBJ1-3; D uncertain. The V and J ends lost 2 bases and 4 bases respectively, with 10 bases between them. From germline, CDR1 is SGDLS and CDR2 YYNGEE. This CDR3 is 14 amino acids long. The CDR3 sequence is CASSVSPLGNTIYF. The CDR3 DNA sequence: TGTGCCAGCAGCGTTTCCCCCCTGGGAAACACCATATATTTT.

The rearrangement uses TRBV13 and TRBJ2-5, with 10 bases aligning to TRBD2. Losses at the gene ends were 3 bases for V and 2 bases for J; bases not matched to a gene: 6. The CDR3 is made up of 16 amino acids. Germline loops: CDR1 PRHDT, CDR2 FYEKMQ (reference sequence). DNA for the CDR3: TGTGCCAGCAGCTTGCGTAGCGGGGGGCATCAAGAGACCCAGTACTTC. It yields the protein CASSLRSGGHQETQYF.

The chain uses TRBV9 and TRBJ1-1; 7 bases map to TRBD1. This CDR3 contains 14 residues. V shed 4 bases and J 6 bases; nucleotides not matched to a gene: 9. Germline values: CDR1 SGDLS, CDR2 YYNGEE. CDR3 protein: CASSPTGTAAEAFF. For the CDR3, the DNA is TGTGCCAGCAGCCCAACCGGGACAGCCGCTGAAGCTTTCTTT.